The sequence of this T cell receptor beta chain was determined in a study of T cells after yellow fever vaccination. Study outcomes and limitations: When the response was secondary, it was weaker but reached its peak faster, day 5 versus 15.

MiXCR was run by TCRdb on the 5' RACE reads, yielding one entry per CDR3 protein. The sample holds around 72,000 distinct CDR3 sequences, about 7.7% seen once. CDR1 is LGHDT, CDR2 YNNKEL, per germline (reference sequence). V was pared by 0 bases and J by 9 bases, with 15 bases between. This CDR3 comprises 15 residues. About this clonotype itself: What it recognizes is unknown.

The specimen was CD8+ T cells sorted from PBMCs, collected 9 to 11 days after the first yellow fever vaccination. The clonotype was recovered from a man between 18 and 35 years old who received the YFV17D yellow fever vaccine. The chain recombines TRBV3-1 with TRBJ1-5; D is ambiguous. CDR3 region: CASSQDSSTWGPQHF. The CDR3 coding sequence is TGTGCCAGCAGCCAAGACTCTTCGACTTGGGGGCCCCAGCATTTT. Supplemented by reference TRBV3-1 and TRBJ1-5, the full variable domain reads DTAVSQTPKYLVTQMGNDKSIKCEQNLGHDTMYWYKQDSKKFLKIMFSYNNKELIINETVPNRFSPKSPDKAHLNLHINSLELGDSAVYFCASSQDSSTWGPQHFGDGTRLSIL.